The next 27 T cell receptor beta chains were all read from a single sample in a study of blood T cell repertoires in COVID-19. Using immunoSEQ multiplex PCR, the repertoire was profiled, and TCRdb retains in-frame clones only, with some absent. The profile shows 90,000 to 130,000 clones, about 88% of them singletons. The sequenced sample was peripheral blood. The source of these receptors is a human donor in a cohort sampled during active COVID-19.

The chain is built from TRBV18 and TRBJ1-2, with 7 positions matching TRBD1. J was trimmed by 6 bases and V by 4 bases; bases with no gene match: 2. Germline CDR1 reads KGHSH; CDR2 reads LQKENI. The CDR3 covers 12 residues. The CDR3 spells CASSLGQNGYTF. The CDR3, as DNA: TGTGCCAGCTCACTGGGACAGAATGGCTACACCTTC.

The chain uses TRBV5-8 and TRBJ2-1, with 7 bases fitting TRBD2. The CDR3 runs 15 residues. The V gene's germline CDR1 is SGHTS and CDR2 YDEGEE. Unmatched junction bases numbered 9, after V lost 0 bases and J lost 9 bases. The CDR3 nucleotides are TGTGCCAGCAGCTTGGGCAACGCGGGAGTGGGTGAGCAGTTCTTC. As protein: CASSLGNAGVGEQFF.

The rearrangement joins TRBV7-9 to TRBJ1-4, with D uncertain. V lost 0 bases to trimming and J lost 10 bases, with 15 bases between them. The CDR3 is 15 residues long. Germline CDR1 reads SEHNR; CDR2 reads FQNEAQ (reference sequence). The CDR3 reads CASSLALRAGGKLFF. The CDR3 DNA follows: TGTGCCAGCAGCTTAGCGTTGAGGGCGGGCGGAAAACTGTTTTTT.

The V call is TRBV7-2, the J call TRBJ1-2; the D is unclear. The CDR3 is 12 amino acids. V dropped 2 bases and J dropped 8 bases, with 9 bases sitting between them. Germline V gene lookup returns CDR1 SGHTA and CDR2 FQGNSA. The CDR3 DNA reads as TGTGCCAGCAGCTTATTTCCAGGAGGCTACACCTTC. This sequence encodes CASSLFPGGYTF.

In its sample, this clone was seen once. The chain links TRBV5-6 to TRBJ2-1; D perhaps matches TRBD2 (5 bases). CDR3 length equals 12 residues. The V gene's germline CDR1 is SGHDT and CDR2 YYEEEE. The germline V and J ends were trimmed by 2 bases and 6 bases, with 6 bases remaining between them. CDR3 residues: CASSFTSNEQFF. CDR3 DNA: TGTGCCAGCAGCTTTACTAGCAATGAGCAGTTCTTC.

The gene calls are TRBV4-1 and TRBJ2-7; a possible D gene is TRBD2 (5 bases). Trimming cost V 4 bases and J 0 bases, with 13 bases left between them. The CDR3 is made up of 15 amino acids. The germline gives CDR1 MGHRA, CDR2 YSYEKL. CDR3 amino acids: CASSRSTRDSYEQYF. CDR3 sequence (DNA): TGCGCCAGCAGCCGGAGCACTAGGGACTCCTACGAGCAGTACTTC.

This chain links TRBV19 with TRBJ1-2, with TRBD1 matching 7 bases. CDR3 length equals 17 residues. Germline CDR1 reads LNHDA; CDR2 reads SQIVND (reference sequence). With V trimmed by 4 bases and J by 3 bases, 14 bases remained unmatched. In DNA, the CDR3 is TGTGCCAGTAGTACCCGGACAGGTTCGGTCTTAGACTATGGCTACACCTTC. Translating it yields CASSTRTGSVLDYGYTF.

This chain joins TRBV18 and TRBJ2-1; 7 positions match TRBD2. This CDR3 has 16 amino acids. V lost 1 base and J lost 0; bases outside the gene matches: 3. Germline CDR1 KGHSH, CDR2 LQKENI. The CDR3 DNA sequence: TGTGCCAGCTCACCACGAAGCGGGGTCTCCTACAATGAGCAGTTCTTC. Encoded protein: CASSPRSGVSYNEQFF.

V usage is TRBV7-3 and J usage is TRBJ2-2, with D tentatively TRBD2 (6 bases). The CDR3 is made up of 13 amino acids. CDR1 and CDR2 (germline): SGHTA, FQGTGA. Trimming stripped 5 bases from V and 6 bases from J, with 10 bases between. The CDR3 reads CASSPRLAGELFF. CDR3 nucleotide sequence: TGTGCCAGCAGCCCCAGACTAGCCGGGGAGCTGTTTTTT.

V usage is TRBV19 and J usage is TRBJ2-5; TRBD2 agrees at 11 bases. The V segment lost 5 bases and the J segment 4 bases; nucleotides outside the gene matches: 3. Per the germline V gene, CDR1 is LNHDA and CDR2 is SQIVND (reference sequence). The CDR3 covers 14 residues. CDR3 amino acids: CASSFLAGGETQYF. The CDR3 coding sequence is TGTGCCAGTAGTTTCCTAGCGGGGGGAGAGACCCAGTACTTC.

CDR3 sequence (DNA): TGTGCCAGCAGCCCCCGGGGGGCCGTCACAGATACGCAGTATTTT. Protein sequence: CASSPRGAVTDTQYF. The chain carries TRBV9 and TRBJ2-3, with TRBD2 as a possible D gene (7 bases). The V gene lost 4 bases and the J gene lost 2 bases, with 14 bases spanning the gap. The CDR3 is 15 amino acids. Germline lookup yields CDR1 SGDLS and CDR2 YYNGEE.

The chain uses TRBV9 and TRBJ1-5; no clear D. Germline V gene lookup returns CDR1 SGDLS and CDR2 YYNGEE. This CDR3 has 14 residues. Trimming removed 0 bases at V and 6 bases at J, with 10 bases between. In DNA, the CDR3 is TGTGCCAGCAGCGTAGACGGGTCCGCTCAGCCCCAGCATTTT. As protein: CASSVDGSAQPQHF.

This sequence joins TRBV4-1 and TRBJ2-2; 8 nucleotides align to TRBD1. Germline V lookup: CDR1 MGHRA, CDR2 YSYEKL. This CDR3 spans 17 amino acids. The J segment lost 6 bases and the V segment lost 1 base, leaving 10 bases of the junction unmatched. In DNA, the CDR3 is TGCGCCAGCAGCCAAGTACAGGGAGACAGGGGCCCCGGGGAGCTGTTTTTT. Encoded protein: CASSQVQGDRGPGELFF.

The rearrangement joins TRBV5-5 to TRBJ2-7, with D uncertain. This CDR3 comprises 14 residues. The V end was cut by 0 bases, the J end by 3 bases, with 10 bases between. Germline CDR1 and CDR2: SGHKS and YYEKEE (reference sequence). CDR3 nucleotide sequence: TGTGCCAGCAGCTTGGATTACTCCTTCTACGAGCAGTACTTC. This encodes CASSLDYSFYEQYF.

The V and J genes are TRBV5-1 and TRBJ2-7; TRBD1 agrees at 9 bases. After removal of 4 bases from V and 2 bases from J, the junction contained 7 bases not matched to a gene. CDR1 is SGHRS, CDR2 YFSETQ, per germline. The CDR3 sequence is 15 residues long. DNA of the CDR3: TGCGCCAGCAGCCCCCCCGGGACAGGGACCTACGAGCAGTACTTC. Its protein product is CASSPPGTGTYEQYF. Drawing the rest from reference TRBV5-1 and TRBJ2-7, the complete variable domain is KAGVTQTPRYLIKTRGQQVTLSCSPISGHRSVSWYQQTPGQGLQFLFEYFSETQRNKGNFPGRFSGRQFSNSRSEMNVSTLELGDSALYLCASSPPGTGTYEQYFGPGTRLTVT.

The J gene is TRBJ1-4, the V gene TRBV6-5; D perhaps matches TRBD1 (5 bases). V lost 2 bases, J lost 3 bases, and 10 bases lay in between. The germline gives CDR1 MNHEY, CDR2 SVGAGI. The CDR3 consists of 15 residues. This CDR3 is CASSYVLGPNEKLFF. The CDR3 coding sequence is TGTGCCAGCAGTTACGTTCTGGGGCCTAATGAAAAACTGTTTTTT.

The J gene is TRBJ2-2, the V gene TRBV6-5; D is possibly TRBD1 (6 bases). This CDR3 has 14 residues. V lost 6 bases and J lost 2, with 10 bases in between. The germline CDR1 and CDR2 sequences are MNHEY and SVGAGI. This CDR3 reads CASRLQGNTGELFF. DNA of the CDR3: TGTGCCAGCAGGCTACAGGGAAACACCGGGGAGCTGTTTTTT.

CDR3 residues: CASSWTGGQETQYF. The DNA of the CDR3 is TGTGCCAGCAGTTGGACAGGGGGACAAGAGACCCAGTACTTC. The chain combines TRBV27 with TRBJ2-5; TRBD1 matches at 10 bases. The V gene end was trimmed by 4 bases and the J gene end by 2 bases; junction bases not matched to a gene: 1. The CDR3 is 14 amino acids. Germline V gene sequence: CDR1 MNHEY, CDR2 SMNVEV (reference sequence).

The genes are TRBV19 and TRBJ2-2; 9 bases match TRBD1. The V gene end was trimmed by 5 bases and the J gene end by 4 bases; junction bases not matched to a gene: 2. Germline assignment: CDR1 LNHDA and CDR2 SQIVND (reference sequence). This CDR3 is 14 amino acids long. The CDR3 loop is CASSEQGATGELFF. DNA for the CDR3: TGTGCCAGTAGTGAACAGGGGGCCACCGGGGAGCTGTTTTTT. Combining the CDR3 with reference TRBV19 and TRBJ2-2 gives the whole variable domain DGGITQSPKYLFRKEGQNVTLSCEQNLNHDAMYWYRQDPGQGLRLIYYSQIVNDFQKGDIAEGYSVSREKKESFPLTVTSAQKNPTAFYLCASSEQGATGELFFGEGSRLTVL.

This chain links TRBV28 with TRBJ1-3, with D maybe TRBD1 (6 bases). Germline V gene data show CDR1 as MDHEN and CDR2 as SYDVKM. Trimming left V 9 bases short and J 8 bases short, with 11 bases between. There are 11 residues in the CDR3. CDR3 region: CASEGQHTIYF. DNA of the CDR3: TGTGCCAGTGAGGGACAACACACCATATATTTT.

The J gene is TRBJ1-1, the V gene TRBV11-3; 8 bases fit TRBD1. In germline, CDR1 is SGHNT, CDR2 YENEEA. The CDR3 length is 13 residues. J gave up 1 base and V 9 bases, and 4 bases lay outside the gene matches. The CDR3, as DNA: TGTGCCAGTGGGACAGGCGCGAACACTGAAGCTTTCTTT. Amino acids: CASGTGANTEAFF.

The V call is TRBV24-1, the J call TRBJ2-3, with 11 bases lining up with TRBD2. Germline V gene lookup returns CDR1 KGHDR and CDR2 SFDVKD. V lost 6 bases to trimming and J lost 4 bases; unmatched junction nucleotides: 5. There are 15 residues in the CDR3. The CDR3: CATSTTSGSSDTQYF. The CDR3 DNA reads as TGTGCCACCAGTACCACTAGCGGGAGCTCAGATACGCAGTATTTT.

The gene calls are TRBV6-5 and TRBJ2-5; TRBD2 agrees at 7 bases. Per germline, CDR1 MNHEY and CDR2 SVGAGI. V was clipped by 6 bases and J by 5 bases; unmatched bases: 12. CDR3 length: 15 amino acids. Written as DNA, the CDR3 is TGTGCCAGCAGGGGGGGGAGAGGAGTATGGGAGACCCAGTACTTC. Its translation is CASRGGRGVWETQYF.

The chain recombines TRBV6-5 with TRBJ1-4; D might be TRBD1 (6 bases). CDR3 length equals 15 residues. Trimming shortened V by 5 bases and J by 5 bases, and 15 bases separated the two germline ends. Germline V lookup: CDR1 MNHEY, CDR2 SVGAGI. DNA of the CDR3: TGTGCCAGCAGTCAACCCGACAGGCCCAATGAAAAACTGTTTTTT. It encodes CASSQPDRPNEKLFF.

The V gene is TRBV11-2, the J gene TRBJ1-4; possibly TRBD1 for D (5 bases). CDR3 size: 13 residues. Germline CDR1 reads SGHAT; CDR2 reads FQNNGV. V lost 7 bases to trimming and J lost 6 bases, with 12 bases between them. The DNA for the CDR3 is TGTGCCAGCATCCATTGGGGGGATGAAAAACTGTTTTTT. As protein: CASIHWGDEKLFF. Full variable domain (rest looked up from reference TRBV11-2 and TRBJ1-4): EAGVAQSPRYKIIEKRQSVAFWCNPISGHATLYWYQQILGQGPKLLIQFQNNGVVDDSQLPKDRFSAERLKGVDSTLKIQPAKLEDSAVYLCASIHWGDEKLFFGSGTQLSVL.

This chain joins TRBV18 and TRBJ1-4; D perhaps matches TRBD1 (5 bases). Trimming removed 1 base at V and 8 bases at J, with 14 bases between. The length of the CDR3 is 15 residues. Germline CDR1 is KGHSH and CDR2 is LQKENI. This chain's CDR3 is CASSPRGRVEEKLFF. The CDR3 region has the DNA TGTGCCAGCTCACCACGGGGCAGGGTTGAAGAAAAACTGTTTTTT.

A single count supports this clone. The CDR3 sequence is CASSYPTVGELFF. CDR3 bases: TGTGCCAGCAGTTACCCGACAGTCGGGGAGCTGTTTTTT. The chain has TRBV6-6 and TRBJ2-2; D is perhaps TRBD1 (5 bases). In germline, CDR1 is MNHNY, CDR2 SVGAGI (reference sequence). The CDR3 loop spans 13 amino acids. V lost 2 bases and J 7 bases, leaving 8 bases between the germline ends.